Included here is one TCR beta chain sequence, with context. Its antigen remains unidentified. The data were obtained in a study of T cells in Graves' hyperthyroidism and ophthalmopathy. Germline lookup yields CDR1 SGDLS and CDR2 YYNGEE. The CDR3 is 14 residues long. Trimming shortened V by 3 bases and J by 8 bases, and 17 bases separated the two germline ends. Study-wide results and caveats: Model output signaled ophthalmopathy a median approximately six months ahead of onset. Most thyroid clonotypes expanded above 0.001 appeared in blood too.

RNA transcripts gave rise to amplified TCR beta CDR3 regions. In the first-round RT-PCR of the TCR CDR3, the HTBI primer set was used. MiXCR, run by TCRdb on the multiplex PCR reads, gives a single entry per CDR3 protein. The sample lists approximately 530,000 distinct CDR3 sequences; 15% to 20% were seen once. Among ophthalmopathy patients, the Clinical Activity Score reached at least 3, the NOSPECS grade reached at least 4, and duration remained under 3 months. The chain uses TRBV9 and TRBJ2-5; D possibly uses TRBD1 or TRBD2 (5 bases each). Specimen: blood. The receptor was derived from a middle-aged man with Graves' ophthalmopathy. The CDR3 reads CASSASGTAATQYF. CDR3 bases: TGTGCCAGCAGCGCCTCCGGGACCGCCGCAACCCAGTACTTC.